The clone carrying this T cell receptor (beta chain) showed up many times. Its antigen is not known. The library was made from cDNA and included unique molecular identifiers. TCRdb reprocessed the PCR reads with MiXCR, giving one entry per CDR3 protein. The sample consists of around 200,000 distinct CDR3 sequences, over 25% of them appearing once. The sample is drawn from a study of post-analysis software for immune sequencing data. The CDR3 extends over 16 amino acids. Germline loops: CDR1 ENHRY, CDR2 SYGVKD. After removal of 0 bases from V and 2 bases from J, the junction contained 7 bases not matched to a gene. General study findings and limits: Multiple sclerosis was associated with a significant reduction in normalized Chao1 diversity relative to controls. Higher frequency in patients than in controls was seen for about five TRBV segments, with TRBV5-6, TRBV5-1 and TRBV20-1 among them.

This chain uses TRBV10-3 with TRBJ2-7, with 7 bases that match TRBD2. The receptor was derived from a girl aged 2-17 years with multiple sclerosis. The sequenced sample was blood. CDR3 bases: TGTGCCATCAGTGAGTCCCCAGCGGGGCTTCCCTACGAGCAGTACTTC. Its translation is CAISESPAGLPYEQYF.